These 5 T cell receptor beta chains came from one sample sequenced in a study of T cells after yellow fever vaccination. TCRdb used MiXCR to reprocess the 5' RACE reads, holding one entry per CDR3 protein. The sample holds about 69,000 distinct CDR3 sequences, 5% to 6.5% seen once. This material consisted of CD4+ T cells sorted from PBMCs, taken around 14 days after the first yellow fever vaccination. The receptors were sampled from a man between 18 and 35 years old who received the YFV17D yellow fever vaccine.

This clonotype was counted many times. The rearrangement joins TRBV7-9 to TRBJ1-1; possibly TRBD1 for D (6 bases). The ends were cut back, 7 bases at V and 10 bases at J, with 19 bases in the middle. This CDR3 region has 13 residues. CDR1 is SEHNR and CDR2 is FQNEAQ in the germline V gene (reference sequence). The DNA of the CDR3 is TGTGCCAGCAACCCACAGGGTACGGCCCGAGCTTTCTTT. Translated: CASNPQGTARAFF. Variable domain in full (rest from reference TRBV7-9 and TRBJ1-1): DTGVSQNPRHKITKRGQNVTFRCDPISEHNRLYWYRQTLGQGPEFLTYFQNEAQLEKSRLLSDRFSAERPKGSFSTLEIQRTEQGDSAMYLCASNPQGTARAFFGQGTRLTVV.

This chain joins TRBV20-1 and TRBJ2-2; possibly TRBD1 for D (6 bases). The V and J ends lost 5 bases and 5 bases respectively, with 15 bases between them. Germline V lookup: CDR1 DFQATT, CDR2 SNEGSKA (reference sequence). This CDR3 comprises 14 residues. This CDR3 reads CSARRGGPTGELFF. CDR3 in DNA: TGCAGTGCTCGCAGGGGTGGCCCAACCGGGGAGCTGTTTTTT.

This clonotype was seen at least ten times. This chain uses TRBV14 with TRBJ2-6, with D perhaps matching TRBD1 (6 bases). With 2 bases removed from V and 0 bases from J, the gap between germline ends came to 11 bases. This CDR3 is built from 17 residues. Germline V gives CDR1 SGHDN, CDR2 FVKESK. CDR3 nucleotide sequence: TGTGCCAGCAGCCAACTCAGGGGCCCCTCTGGGGCCAACGTCCTGACTTTC. It translates to CASSQLRGPSGANVLTF.

This clonotype has a count of ten or more. The chain recombines TRBV6-5 with TRBJ1-1; TRBD1 agrees at 8 bases. Germline CDR1 reads MNHEY; CDR2 reads SVGAGI. CDR3 length: 16 residues. J gave up 5 bases and V 0 bases, and 8 bases lay outside the gene matches. The CDR3 protein is CASSYSAGGQGTEAFF. For the CDR3, the DNA is TGTGCCAGCAGTTACTCGGCAGGGGGCCAGGGAACTGAAGCTTTCTTT.

This clonotype was picked up many times. This chain links TRBV5-1 with TRBJ1-3; D is unresolved. The CDR3 consists of 13 residues. Trimming removed 0 bases from V and 4 bases from J, with 5 bases in between. CDR1 is SGHRS, CDR2 YFSETQ, per germline. This CDR3 reads CASSLAFGNTIYF. For the CDR3, the DNA is TGCGCCAGCAGCTTGGCATTCGGAAACACCATATATTTT. Full variable domain (missing parts from reference TRBV5-1 and TRBJ1-3): KAGVTQTPRYLIKTRGQQVTLSCSPISGHRSVSWYQQTPGQGLQFLFEYFSETQRNKGNFPGRFSGRQFSNSRSEMNVSTLELGDSALYLCASSLAFGNTIYFGEGSWLTVV.